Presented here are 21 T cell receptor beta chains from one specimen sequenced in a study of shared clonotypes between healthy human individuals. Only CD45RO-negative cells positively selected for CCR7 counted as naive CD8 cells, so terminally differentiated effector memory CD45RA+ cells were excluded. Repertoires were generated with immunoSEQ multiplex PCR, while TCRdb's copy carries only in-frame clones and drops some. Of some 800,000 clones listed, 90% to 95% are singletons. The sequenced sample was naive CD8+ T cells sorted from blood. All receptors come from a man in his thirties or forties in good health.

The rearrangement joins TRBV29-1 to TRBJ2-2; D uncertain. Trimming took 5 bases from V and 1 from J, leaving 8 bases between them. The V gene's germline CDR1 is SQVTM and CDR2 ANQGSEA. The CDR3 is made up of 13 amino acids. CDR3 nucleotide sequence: TGCAGCGTTTTACTGCTGAACACCGGGGAGCTGTTTTTT. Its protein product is CSVLLLNTGELFF.

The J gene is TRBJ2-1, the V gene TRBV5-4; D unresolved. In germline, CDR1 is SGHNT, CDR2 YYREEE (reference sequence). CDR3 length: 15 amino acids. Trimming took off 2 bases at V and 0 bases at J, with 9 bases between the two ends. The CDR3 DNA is TGTGCCAGCAGCTTTTTTCATAGCTCCTACAATGAGCAGTTCTTC. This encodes CASSFFHSSYNEQFF.

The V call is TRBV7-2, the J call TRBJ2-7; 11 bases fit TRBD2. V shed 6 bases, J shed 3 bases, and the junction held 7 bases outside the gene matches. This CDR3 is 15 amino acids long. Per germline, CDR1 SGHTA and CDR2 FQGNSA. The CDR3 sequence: CASRPGTSGLYEQYF. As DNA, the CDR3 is TGTGCCAGCAGACCCGGGACTAGCGGCCTCTACGAGCAGTACTTC.

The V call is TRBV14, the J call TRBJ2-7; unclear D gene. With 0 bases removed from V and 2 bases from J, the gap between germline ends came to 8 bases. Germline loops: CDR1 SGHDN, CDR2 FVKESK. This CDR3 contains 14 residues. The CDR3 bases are TGTGCCAGCAGCCAAGATGTAGCCGCCTACGAGCAGTACTTC. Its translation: CASSQDVAAYEQYF.

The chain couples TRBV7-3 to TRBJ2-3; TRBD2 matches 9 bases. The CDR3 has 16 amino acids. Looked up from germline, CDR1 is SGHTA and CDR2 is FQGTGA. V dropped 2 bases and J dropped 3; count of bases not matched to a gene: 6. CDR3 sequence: CASSLGGGRGTDTQYF. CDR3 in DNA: TGTGCCAGCAGCTTAGGAGGCGGGAGGGGGACAGATACGCAGTATTTT.

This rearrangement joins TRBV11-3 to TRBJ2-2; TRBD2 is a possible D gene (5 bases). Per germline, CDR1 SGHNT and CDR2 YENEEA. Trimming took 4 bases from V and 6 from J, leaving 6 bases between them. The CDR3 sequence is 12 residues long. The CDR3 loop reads CASSSGSGELFF. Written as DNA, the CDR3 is TGTGCCAGCAGCTCGGGGTCCGGGGAGCTGTTTTTT.

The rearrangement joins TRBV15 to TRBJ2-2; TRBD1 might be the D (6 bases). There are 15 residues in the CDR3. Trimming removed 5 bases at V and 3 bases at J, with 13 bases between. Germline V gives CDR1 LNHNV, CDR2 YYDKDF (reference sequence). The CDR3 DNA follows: TGTGCCACCAGCGTCCAGGGGATGTACACCGGGGAGCTGTTTTTT. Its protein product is CATSVQGMYTGELFF.

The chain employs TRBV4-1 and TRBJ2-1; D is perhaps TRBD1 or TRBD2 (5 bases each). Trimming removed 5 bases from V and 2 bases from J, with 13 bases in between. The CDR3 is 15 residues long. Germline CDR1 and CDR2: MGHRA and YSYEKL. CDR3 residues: CASSVRDPTYNEQFF. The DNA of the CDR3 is TGCGCCAGCAGCGTCAGGGACCCGACCTACAATGAGCAGTTCTTC.

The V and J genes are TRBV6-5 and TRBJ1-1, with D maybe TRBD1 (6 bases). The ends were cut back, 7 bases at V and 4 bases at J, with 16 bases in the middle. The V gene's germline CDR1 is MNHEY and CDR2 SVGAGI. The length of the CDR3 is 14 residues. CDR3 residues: CASTSTGLLTEAFF. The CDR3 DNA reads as TGTGCCAGCACCTCAACAGGGCTCCTCACTGAAGCTTTCTTT.

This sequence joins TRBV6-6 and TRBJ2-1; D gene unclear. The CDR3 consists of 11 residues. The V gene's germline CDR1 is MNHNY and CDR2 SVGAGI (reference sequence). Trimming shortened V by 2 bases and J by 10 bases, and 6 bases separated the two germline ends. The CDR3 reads CASSYTKEQFF. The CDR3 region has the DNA TGTGCCAGCAGTTACACTAAAGAGCAGTTCTTC.

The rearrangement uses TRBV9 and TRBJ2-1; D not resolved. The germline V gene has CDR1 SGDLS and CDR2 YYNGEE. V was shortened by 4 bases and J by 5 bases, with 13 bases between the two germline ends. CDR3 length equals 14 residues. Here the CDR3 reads CASSLRSTNNEQFF. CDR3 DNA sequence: TGTGCCAGCAGCCTGCGGAGCACCAACAATGAGCAGTTCTTC.

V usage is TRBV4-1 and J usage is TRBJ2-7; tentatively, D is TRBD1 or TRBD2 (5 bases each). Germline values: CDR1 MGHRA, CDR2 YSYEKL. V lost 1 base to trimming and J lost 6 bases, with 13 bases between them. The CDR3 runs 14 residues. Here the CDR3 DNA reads TGCGCCAGCAGCCAAGTGTCCCCAGGGACCGAGCAGTACTTC. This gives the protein CASSQVSPGTEQYF.

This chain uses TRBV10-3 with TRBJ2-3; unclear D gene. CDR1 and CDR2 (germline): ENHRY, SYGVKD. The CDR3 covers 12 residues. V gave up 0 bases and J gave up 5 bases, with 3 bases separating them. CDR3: CAISESGDTQYF. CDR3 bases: TGTGCCATCAGTGAGTCAGGAGATACGCAGTATTTT.

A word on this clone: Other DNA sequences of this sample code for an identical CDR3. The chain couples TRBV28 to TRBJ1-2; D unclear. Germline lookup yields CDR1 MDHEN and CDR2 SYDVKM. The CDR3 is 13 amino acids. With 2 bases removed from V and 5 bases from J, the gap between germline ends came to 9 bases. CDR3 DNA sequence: TGTGCCAGCAGTTTAGGCCGGTTATATGGCTACACCTTC. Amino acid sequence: CASSLGRLYGYTF.

Here the CDR3 reads CASSTGLKTDTQYF. The CDR3 bases are TGTGCCAGCAGTACAGGGTTAAAGACAGATACGCAGTATTTT. V is TRBV5-5 and J is TRBJ2-3, with a possible D match to TRBD1 (6 bases). CDR1 is SGHKS and CDR2 is YYEKEE in the germline V gene (reference sequence). This CDR3 is 14 amino acids long. V lost 5 bases and J 3 bases, leaving 13 bases between the germline ends.

CDR3 nucleotide sequence: TGTGCCAGCAGTTTATTGGCTAGCGGGAGTCGGTCCTACGAGCAGTACTTC. This translates into CASSLLASGSRSYEQYF. The chain employs TRBV28 and TRBJ2-7; 10 bases align to TRBD2. Germline CDR1 is MDHEN and CDR2 is SYDVKM. Germline trimming cut 1 base from V and 1 base from J; bases unmatched to any gene: 7. The CDR3 is made up of 17 amino acids. Filled out from reference TRBV28 and TRBJ2-7, the complete variable domain reads DVKVTQSSRYLVKRTGEKVFLECVQDMDHENMFWYRQDPGLGLRLIYFSYDVKMKEKGDIPEGYSVSREKKERFSLILESASTNQTSMYLCASSLLASGSRSYEQYFGPGTRLTVT.

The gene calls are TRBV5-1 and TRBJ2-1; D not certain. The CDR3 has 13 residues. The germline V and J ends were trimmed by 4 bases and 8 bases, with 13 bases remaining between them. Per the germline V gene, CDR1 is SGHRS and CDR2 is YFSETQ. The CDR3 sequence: CASSPWGRDEQFF. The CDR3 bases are TGCGCCAGCAGCCCCTGGGGTCGGGATGAGCAGTTCTTC.

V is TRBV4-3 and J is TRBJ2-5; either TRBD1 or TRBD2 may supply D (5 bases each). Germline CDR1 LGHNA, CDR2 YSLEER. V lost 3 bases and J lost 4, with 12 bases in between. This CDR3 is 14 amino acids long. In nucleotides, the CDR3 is TGCGCCAGCAGCCAGAGGCTTGGGGGAGAGACCCAGTACTTC. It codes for CASSQRLGGETQYF.

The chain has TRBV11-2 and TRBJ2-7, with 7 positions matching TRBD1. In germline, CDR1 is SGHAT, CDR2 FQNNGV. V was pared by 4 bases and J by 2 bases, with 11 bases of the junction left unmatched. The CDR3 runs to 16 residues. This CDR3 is CASSSSAGTDTYEQYF. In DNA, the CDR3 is TGTGCCAGCAGCTCCTCCGCCGGGACAGACACCTACGAGCAGTACTTC. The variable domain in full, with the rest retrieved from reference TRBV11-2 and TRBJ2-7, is EAGVAQSPRYKIIEKRQSVAFWCNPISGHATLYWYQQILGQGPKLLIQFQNNGVVDDSQLPKDRFSAERLKGVDSTLKIQPAKLEDSAVYLCASSSSAGTDTYEQYFGPGTRLTVT.

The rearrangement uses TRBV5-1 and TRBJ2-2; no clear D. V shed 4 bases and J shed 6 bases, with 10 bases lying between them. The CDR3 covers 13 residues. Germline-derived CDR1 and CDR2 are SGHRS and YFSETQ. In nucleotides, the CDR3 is TGCGCCAGCAGCGTACAAGGTTCCGGGGAGCTGTTTTTT. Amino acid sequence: CASSVQGSGELFF.

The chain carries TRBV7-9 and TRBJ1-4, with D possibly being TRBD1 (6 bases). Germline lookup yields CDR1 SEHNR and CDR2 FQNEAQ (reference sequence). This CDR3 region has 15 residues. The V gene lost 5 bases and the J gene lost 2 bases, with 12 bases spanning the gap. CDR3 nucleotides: TGTGCCAGCAGCCAGGGGATAGCTACTAATGAAAAACTGTTTTTT. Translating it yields CASSQGIATNEKLFF.